Only a few counts were recorded for the clone carrying this T cell receptor beta chain. Its antigen remains unknown. This sample was included in a study of T-cell memory formation after mild COVID-19. Study background: Each donor largely had its own TCR clusters. Study-level results: CD4/CD8 balance characterized clones contracting day 15 to 85, and CD4+ skew characterized later expanders.

Employing constant-segment primers, 5'RACE generated TCR alpha and TCR beta cDNA libraries bearing sample barcodes and UMIs. TCRdb analysed the 5' RACE reads with MiXCR anew, one entry per CDR3 protein. The sample includes roughly 150,000 distinct CDR3 sequences, roughly 13% seen only once; the top ten take under 30%. The V and J ends lost 3 bases and 2 bases, in that order; junction bases with no gene match: 3. Germline CDR1 reads SQVTM; CDR2 reads ANQGSEA. The CDR3 has 14 residues. This receptor was obtained from an adult woman who had mild COVID-19 (a few samples of this study predate the infection). Cell type and time point are not known. The chain employs TRBV29-1 and TRBJ2-3, with TRBD2 matching 9 bases. The sample taken for sequencing was PBMCs or a T cell subset sorted from them (not recorded which). The CDR3 loop is CSVEASGITDTQYF. CDR3 sequence (DNA): TGCAGCGTTGAGGCTAGCGGGATCACAGATACGCAGTATTTT.